The clone carrying this T cell receptor beta chain was seen more than once but under ten times. These data belong to a study of CD8 T cells in Susac syndrome. An input of 0.5 to 1 ug of RNA was subjected to reverse transcription using random hexamers. MiXCR, applied by TCRdb to the immunoSEQ multiplex PCR reads, yields one record per CDR3 protein. This table holds approximately 74,000 distinct CDR3 sequences, 85% to 95% found once. Sequencing was done on a sample of CD4+ T cells from PBMCs. The TCR was taken from a human donor with Susac syndrome.

The CDR3 DNA reads as TGTGCCAGCAGTTACTCCCCTCCGGGACTTTACAATGAGCAGTTCTTC. Residues: CASSYSPPGLYNEQFF. J is TRBJ2-1 and V is TRBV6-5, with D maybe TRBD2 (6 bases). The germline V gene encodes CDR1 MNHEY and CDR2 SVGAGI. This CDR3 region has 16 residues. V lost 0 bases and J lost 4, with 13 bases in between.